This T cell receptor beta chain is drawn from a study of PD-1 blockade in classical Hodgkin lymphoma (dated by TCRdb to 2018 to 2021). Concerning the study at large: Nivolumab dosing was 3 mg/kg intravenously every 2 weeks, continuing until either disease progression or unacceptable toxicity. A peripheral blood immune signature of response to PD-1 blockade in classical Hodgkin lymphoma was defined using TCR beta sequencing and CyTOF.

The paper's findings and limits, for the study overall: Baseline TCR diversity was reported to be lower in newly diagnosed patients than in healthy donors and to be lower still in relapsed/refractory patients. Trial patients with a complete response had baseline diversity similar to that of newly diagnosed patients, while partial responders and progressors had significantly lower diversity. Only a single clinical trial cohort was studied, and what caused the repertoire differences, possibly disease activity or prior therapy, remained undefined. Lower diversity was observed in patients in whom nivolumab was started less than 1 year after ASCT, and these patients were excluded from later analyses so that confounding by immune reconstitution would be avoided. By C4D1, a significant rise was seen in CD4+ TCR diversity but not in CD8+ TCR diversity (p=0.0027 vs p=0.16), and the rise was most apparent among complete responders (p=0.02).

The sample's time point label, decoded: cycle 1 day 1 (C1D1), immediately before nivolumab initiation. Relapse after autologous stem cell transplantation had occurred in all trial patients, and cohorts A, B and C were distinguished by prior brentuximab vedotin exposure. A Miltenyi CD4+ T cell isolation kit was used for magnetic negative selection to purify CD4+ T cells from thawed PBMCs. The trial cohort was composed of 55 to 65 patients with relapsed/refractory classical Hodgkin lymphoma, for whom complete response, partial response or progressive disease was recorded as best overall response. In the multi-cohort phase II CheckMate 205 trial, trial patients received single-agent nivolumab. An independent review committee assessed best overall response using the 2007 International Working Group response criteria. PBMCs from the trial were collected at three points: immediately before nivolumab initiation (C1D1), and during therapy at cycle 2 day 1 and cycle 4 day 1. Peripheral blood was collected in 8 mL Vacutainer Cell Preparation Tubes, from which PBMCs were isolated by centrifugation and then cryopreserved. Purified CD4+ and CD8+ fractions were prepared only for cases in which an additional PBMC sample was available. Magnetically labelled cells were removed on LS columns in a quadroMACS separator, and the flow-through was retained as the purified fraction.

The Qiagen DNeasy kit was used to extract genomic DNA both from unsorted PBMCs and from the negatively selected CD4+ and CD8+ fractions. Using primers that anneal to V and J segments, immunoSEQ multiplex PCR amplified the TCR beta CDR3 regions. A synthetic immune receptor repertoire was used to minimize amplification bias, and any remaining bias was removed computationally after sequencing. As for the original processing: Custom Python scripts were used to quantify repertoire diversity as the Shannon entropy index. Unsorted, CD4+ and CD8+ repertoires were analyzed separately, except for combined analyses in which CD4+ and CD8+ sequences were merged in silico. A clone counted as expanded when the clone's frequency after treatment rose at least 2-fold relative to C1D1, and clones undetected at baseline were given a pseudocount of 0.5. Clones with 0 or 1 copy at C1D1 were defined as singleton clones, while clones with 2 or more copies were defined as non-singleton clones. By matching protein sequences in sorted samples from the same patient, clones expanded in unsorted samples were annotated as CD4+, CD8+ or unknown. Wilcoxon tests on paired samples were used to test changes in diversity from C1D1 to C4D1. As stored in TCRdb, this immuneACCESS dataset retains in-frame rearrangements with V and J assigned. A fraction of the clones does not appear; measured against another copy, unresolved V genes explain less than half of the discrepancy, and the remainder lacks a known reason. V and J calls and clone size are given by that table; D and trimming were obtained from the DNA. The sample profile shows 30,000 or so clones; around 90% of them were found once. Of the sample, more than 0.2% falls within the top ten clones.

The CDR3, from cysteine to phenylalanine, totals 16 residues. Left in the record is the CDR3 DNA by itself, 48 bases read in frame from the first base. The germline V gene yields WSHSY for CDR1 and SAAADI for CDR2. V is pared back by 1 base and J by 6 bases, with 15 bases lying between the germline termini. Details on this clone: This receptor's antigen is unknown. No clone much larger than this one lies a single base away; base qualities are absent.

The clonotype was recovered from a human donor with classical Hodgkin lymphoma. The rearrangement joined TRBV10-2 to TRBJ2-2; the D gene could be TRBD1 or TRBD2, each one agreeing over 6 bases. Sequencing used CD4+ T cells from blood, obtained at baseline. CDR3 protein: CASSEFPSRGPGELFF. The DNA sequence follows: TGCGCCAGCAGTGAGTTCCCTAGCCGGGGGCCCGGGGAGCTGTTTTTT.